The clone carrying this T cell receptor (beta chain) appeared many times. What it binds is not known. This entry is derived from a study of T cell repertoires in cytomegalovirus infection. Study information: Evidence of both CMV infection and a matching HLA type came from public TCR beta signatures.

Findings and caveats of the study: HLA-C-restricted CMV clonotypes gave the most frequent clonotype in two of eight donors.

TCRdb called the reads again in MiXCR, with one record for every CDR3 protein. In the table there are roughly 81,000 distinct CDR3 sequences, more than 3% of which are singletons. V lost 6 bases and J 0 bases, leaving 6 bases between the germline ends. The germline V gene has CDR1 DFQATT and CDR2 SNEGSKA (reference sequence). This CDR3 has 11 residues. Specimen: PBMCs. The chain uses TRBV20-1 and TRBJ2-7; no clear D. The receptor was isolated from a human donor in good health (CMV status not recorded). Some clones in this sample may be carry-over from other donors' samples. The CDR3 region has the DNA TGCAGTGCCCTTCCCTCCTACGAGCAGTACTTC. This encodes CSALPSYEQYF.